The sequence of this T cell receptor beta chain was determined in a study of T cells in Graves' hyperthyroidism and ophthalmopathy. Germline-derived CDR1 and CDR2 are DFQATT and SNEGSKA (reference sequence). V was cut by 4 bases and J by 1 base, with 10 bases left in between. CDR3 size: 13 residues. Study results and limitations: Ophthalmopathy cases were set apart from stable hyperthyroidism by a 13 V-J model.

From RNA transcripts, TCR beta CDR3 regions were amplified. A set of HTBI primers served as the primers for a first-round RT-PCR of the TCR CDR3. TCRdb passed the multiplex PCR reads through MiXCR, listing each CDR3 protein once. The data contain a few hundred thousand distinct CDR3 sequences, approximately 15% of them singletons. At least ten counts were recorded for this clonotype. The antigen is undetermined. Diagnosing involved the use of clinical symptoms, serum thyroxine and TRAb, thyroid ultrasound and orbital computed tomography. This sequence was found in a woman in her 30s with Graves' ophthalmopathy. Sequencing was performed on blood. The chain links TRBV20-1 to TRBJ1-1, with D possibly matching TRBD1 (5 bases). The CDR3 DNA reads TGCAGTGCTACACGACAGACGAACACTGAAGCTTTCTTT. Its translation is CSATRQTNTEAFF.